The clone carrying this T cell receptor beta chain occurred a few times. Antigen: not known. Naive CD4+ cells had CD25+ Tregs removed. Constant-region reverse primers amplified full-length variable regions, followed by semi-nested Nested Universal Primer A PCR. TCRdb reprocessed the 5' RACE reads with MiXCR, giving one entry per CDR3 protein. The sample includes about 6,200 distinct CDR3 sequences, 55% to 75% of them seen just once. Study-level findings and limits: The TCR gene usage of tumor memory CD4+ T cells clustered together with blood and lymph node memory CD4+ cells and with lymph node naive CD4+ cells. Tumor Treg TCRs overlapped most with tumor naive CD4+ cells.

This clonotype was sampled from a female donor with breast cancer. Sequencing was carried out using naive CD4+ T cells sorted from blood. Documented subset: naive CD4+ T cells, CD4+CD45RA+CD25-.

The CDR3 here is CASRGRRQGGEKLFF. The CDR3 bases are TGTGCCAGCAGGGGACGGAGACAGGGCGGCGAAAAACTGTTTTTT. This sequence joins TRBV7-9 and TRBJ1-4; 7 bases align to TRBD1. The germline V gene has CDR1 SEHNR and CDR2 FQNEAQ (reference sequence). This CDR3 comprises 15 residues. The V gene end was trimmed by 6 bases and the J gene end by 8 bases; junction bases not matched to a gene: 12.